This T cell receptor (beta chain) was captured in a study of glioma-infiltrating T cells. Broader study findings: Tissue-blood divergence was below expectation in non-neoplastic patients, above in gliomas.

V was clipped by 4 bases and J by 0 bases, with 10 bases between them. CDR1 is MNHEY and CDR2 is SVGEGT in the germline V gene. The CDR3 covers 15 residues. TCR alpha and beta CDR3 regions were amplified from RNA using iRepertoire nested multiplex PCR. For one-step reverse transcription and amplification, about 90-450 ng of tissue mRNA or PBMC total RNA was used. A single record per CDR3 protein comes from TCRdb applying MiXCR to the multiplex PCR reads. The sample contains some 16,000 distinct CDR3 sequences, about three fifths of which appear only once. In regard to this clonotype: The antigen is undetermined.

This chain uses TRBV6-2 or TRBV6-3 with TRBJ1-5; possible D gene TRBD1, 6 bases. The sample taken for sequencing was glioma tissue, nonneoplastic brain tissue, or PBMCs (not recorded which). The receptor was isolated from a human donor with low-grade glioma or glioblastoma, undergoing nonglioma brain surgery, or in good health (not recorded which). As DNA, the CDR3 is TGTGCCAGCAGTTTCAACAGGGATAGCAATCAGCCCCAGCATTTT. Residues: CASSFNRDSNQPQHF.